A selection of T cell receptor beta chains follows, all from one sample in a study of shared clonotypes between healthy human individuals. The protocol was immunoSEQ multiplex PCR, while the TCRdb copy is restricted to in-frame clones and leaves out a portion. The sample carries around 2.1 million clones, approximately 96% recorded once. Sequencing was done on a sample of naive CD4+ T cells sorted from blood. Receptors originate from a man aged 18 to 30 in good health. Both conserved end residues are part of each CDR3. D genes are given only for firm matches. Size is omitted from some rows. Given values are once, few, many or a class for expanded clones.

V	J	size	D	DNA	CDR3
TRBV19	TRBJ1-2	few	.	TGTGCCAGTATACGGGATCGGGGTGGAGGCTACACCTTC	CASIRDRGGGYTF
TRBV19	TRBJ1-5	.	TRBD1	TGTGCCAGTAGCAGCAACCGGGACAGGTGGAACTCTTATAGCAATCAGCCCCAGCATTTT	CASSSNRDRWNSYSNQPQHF
TRBV29-1	TRBJ1-2	.	.	TGCAGCGTCCGAACCGACAGCGTTTATGGCTACACCTTC	CSVRTDSVYGYTF
TRBV11-2	TRBJ1-1	.	.	TGTGCCTGCGCTGGGGGGAGCACTGAAGCTTTCTTT	CACAGGSTEAFF
TRBV4-2	TRBJ2-7	.	TRBD1	TGTGCCAGCAGCCGATCCGGGACAGGGGCCTACGAGCAGTACTTC	CASSRSGTGAYEQYF
TRBV6-6	TRBJ2-7	.	TRBD2	TGTGCCAGCACGCGGGGGACGGATACCTACGAGCAGTACTTC	CASTRGTDTYEQYF
TRBV6-5	TRBJ2-7	.	.	TGTGCCAGCGCCCGAAGCGCCCTCTACGAGCAGTACTTC	CASARSALYEQYF
TRBV11-2	TRBJ2-5	once	.	TGTGCCAGCACCTTTACCCCCGGGACTTCTCAAGAGACCCAGTACTTC	CASTFTPGTSQETQYF
TRBV11-2	TRBJ1-4	.	TRBD1	TGTGCCAGCAGCTTAGTGGCAGGGGGCTTTGAAAAACTGTTTTTT	CASSLVAGGFEKLFF
TRBV2	TRBJ2-7	.	.	TGTGCCAGCAGCTCTCAGGGAATGGTGGGAAACGAGCAGTACTTC	CASSSQGMVGNEQYF
TRBV2	TRBJ2-7	.	.	TGTGCCAGCAAGCCAAGGGGATTCTACGAGCAGTACTTC	CASKPRGFYEQYF
TRBV9	TRBJ2-7	.	.	TGTGCCAGCAGCGCCCAGCCGAGCTCCTACGAGCAGTACTTC	CASSAQPSSYEQYF
TRBV16	TRBJ1-4	.	.	TGTGCCAGCAGCCTAACGAATGAAAAACTGTTTTTT	CASSLTNEKLFF
TRBV7-8	TRBJ2-7	once	TRBD2	TGTGCCAGCAGCTTAGGACTAGCGGGAGCGAAGGGCGAGCAGTACTTC	CASSLGLAGAKGEQYF
TRBV2	TRBJ2-2	.	TRBD2	TGTGCCAGCAGTGAGCTAGCGGGGGCAACCGGGGAGCTGTTTTTT	CASSELAGATGELFF
TRBV5-4	TRBJ2-5	.	.	TGTGCCAGCAGCTTGGGGAGGGAAGAGACCCAGTACTTC	CASSLGREETQYF
TRBV28	TRBJ1-4	.	.	TGTGCCAGCAGTGAACTAAGTTTGACGGCAACTAATGAAAAACTGTTTTTT	CASSELSLTATNEKLFF
TRBV21-1	TRBJ1-6	once	.	TGTGCCAGCAGCACCCAAATGGGGATCAGGGGGGGGAATTCACCCCTCCACTTT	CASSTQMGIRGGNSPLHF
TRBV28	TRBJ2-7	.	.	TGTGCCAGCAGTTTACAAACAGGGACCTACTACGAGCAGTACTTC	CASSLQTGTYYEQYF
TRBV30	TRBJ2-1	.	TRBD1	TGTGCCTGGAGACCGGGACAGGGAGAGGCAGTCCGGTTCTTC	CAWRPGQGEAVRFF
TRBV30	TRBJ2-3	.	.	TGTGCCCGGAGAGCGGGTCGGGAGAACGCCGGCACAGATACGCAGTATTTT	CARRAGRENAGTDTQYF
TRBV6-6	TRBJ2-1	.	TRBD2	TGTGCCAGCATGTATGGGACTAGCGGGAGTGATGAGCAGTTCTTC	CASMYGTSGSDEQFF
TRBV5-1	TRBJ1-4	.	.	TGCGCCAGCGACGGGCCACAAGGTGCAACTAATGAAAAACTGTTTTTT	CASDGPQGATNEKLFF
TRBV4-1	TRBJ2-6	.	.	TGCGCCAGCAGCCACCGGGACCCTCGTTTGTCTGGGGCCAACGTCCTGACTTTC	CASSHRDPRLSGANVLTF
TRBV30	TRBJ2-6	.	.	TGTGCCTGGAACATCATGGCCAACGTCCTGACTTTC	CAWNIMANVLTF